Sequencing of this T cell receptor beta chain was carried out in a study of identical twins. Study findings and constraints: Whereas memory repertoires showed no such difference, abundant cord blood beta clonotypes carried fewer insertions.

TCRdb re-analysed the 5' RACE reads in MiXCR, keeping a single row per CDR3 protein. The table shows approximately 680,000 distinct CDR3 sequences, with less than 9% occurring only once. About this clonotype: The antigen remains undetermined. Its ends do not fully match the called genes, so a read error is possible.

CDR1 and CDR2 (germline): KGHDR, SFDVKD. This CDR3 is built from 21 residues. These data also featured in a second study, about yellow fever vaccine responses in identical twins. Turning to that study: Twin vaccine T cell responses reportedly seemed partly convergent, partly personalized.

The source of this sequence is a woman aged 18-29 years in good health. Source material: PBMCs. The gene calls are TRBV24-1 and TRBJ2-2; D is perhaps TRBD1 or TRBD2 (5 bases each). CDR3 residues: CGTSDLPLYIGTEVRTGELFF. The CDR3 region has the DNA TGTGGCACCAGTGATTTGCCTCTTTACATCGGGACCGAAGTGAGGACCGGGGAGCTGTTTTTT.